The clone carrying this T cell receptor beta chain was seen only a few times. Antigen: not known. This specimen includes other DNA sequences encoding the same CDR3. The CDR3 runs 15 residues. Trimming removed 0 bases at V and 0 bases at J, with 6 bases between. CDR1 SGHRS and CDR2 YFSETQ come from the germline V gene. This specimen comes from a study of beta chain features in type 1 diabetes. The overall study: The examined sorted cells totaled 110 million or so across samples.

Regarding the study as a whole: Patients' naive, central memory and Treg TCRB repertoires seemed closer to one another than those of healthy donors. High TCR expression in some cells could lead to their over-representation in cDNA sequencing.

Every isolated RNA sample was fully reverse transcribed, so sequencing captured expressed TCRB transcripts. The average output of naive, central memory and regulatory T cell samples was several million reads. Data came from immunoSEQ multiplex PCR; TCRdb stores just in-frame clones and leaves some out. Here the sample spans about 290,000 clones, about 8.5% being singletons. The material sequenced was central memory CD4+ T cells from blood. The receptor was derived from a woman aged 18-30 years in good health. The rearrangement joins TRBV5-1 to TRBJ2-2; weak D call: TRBD1 (5 bases). DNA for the CDR3: TGCGCCAGCAGCTTGGTAGGGGCGAACACCGGGGAGCTGTTTTTT. It translates to CASSLVGANTGELFF.